This note documents a single T cell receptor beta chain sequence. The junction differs from germline at one of its ends, possibly a read error. This sample is part of a study of glioma-infiltrating T cells after dendritic cell vaccination. Study details: Dendritic cell vaccine was injected intradermally three times, biweekly.

Amplification used 60 V beta primers and 13 J beta primers. Assay: immunoSEQ multiplex PCR; the TCRdb copy retains only in-frame clones and omits some. The table shows some 70,000 clones, with 81% occurring only once. This CDR3 contains 11 residues. Germline V gene lookup returns CDR1 SGHNT and CDR2 YYREEE (reference sequence). Selection required adequate fresh-frozen tumor tissue plus more than two years' survival data. Before vaccination, two weeks after the third vaccination, and at progression, PBMC were collected. The specimen comprised blood, sampled before dendritic cell vaccination. This TCR derives from a human donor with glioblastoma. The chain is built from TRBV5-4 and TRBJ2-5; D gene unclear. The CDR3 DNA is TGTGTCAGCAGCTTTGGCGAGACCCAGTACTTC. Its translation is CVSSFGETQYF.